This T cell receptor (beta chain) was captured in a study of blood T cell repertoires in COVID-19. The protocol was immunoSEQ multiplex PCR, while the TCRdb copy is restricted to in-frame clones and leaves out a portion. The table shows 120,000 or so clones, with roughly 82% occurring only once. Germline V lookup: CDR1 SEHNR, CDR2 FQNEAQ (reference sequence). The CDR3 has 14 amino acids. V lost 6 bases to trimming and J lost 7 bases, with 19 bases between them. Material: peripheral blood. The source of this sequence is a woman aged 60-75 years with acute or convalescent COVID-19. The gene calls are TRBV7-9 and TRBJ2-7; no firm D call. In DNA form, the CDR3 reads TGTGCCAGCAGTTTCGATCGTGCCACTCCGGAGCAGTACTTC. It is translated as CASSFDRATPEQYF.